One sample yielded the 10 T cell receptor beta chains listed below, sequenced in a study of blood T cells in healthy people across ages. Using a J-beta primer mix together with a sample-barcoded 5' primer, a second PCR was run for 7 to 11 cycles. A single record per CDR3 protein comes from TCRdb applying MiXCR to the 5' RACE reads. Among 1.5 million to 2 million distinct CDR3 sequences listed, about two fifths were seen once. The sequenced material came from blood. These receptors were collected from a human donor in good health.

CDR3 loop: CASSGGTNYGYTF. In DNA, the CDR3 is TGTGCCAGCAGTGGGGGGACAAACTATGGCTACACCTTC. This chain joins TRBV12-3 or TRBV12-4 and TRBJ1-2; maybe TRBD1 (6 bases). Trimming stripped 5 bases from V and 2 bases from J, with 9 bases between. The CDR3 sequence is 13 residues long.

A note on this clonotype: A read error may account for a junction end that differs from germline. The chain employs TRBV7-6 and TRBJ2-6; TRBD1 might be the D (5 bases). The CDR3 spans 19 residues. Germline V lookup: CDR1 SGHVS, CDR2 FNYEAQ. CDR3 DNA sequence: TGTGCCAGCAGCTCATTTGGCGTGACGGCCCACTCTGGGGCCAGCGTCCTGACTTTC. The encoded protein is CASSSFGVTAHSGASVLTF.

The genes are TRBV5-6 and TRBJ2-7; 9 bases line up with TRBD1. The CDR3 is 14 amino acids. Germline V CDR1 and CDR2: SGHDT, YYEEEE. Trimming cost V 4 bases and J 1 base; bases outside gene matches: 3. The CDR3 nucleotides read TGTGCCAGCAGCAACGGACAGGGGTCCTACGAGCAGTACTTC. Translated, it gives CASSNGQGSYEQYF.

This clonotype has more than one count but fewer than ten. The chain joins TRBV4-3 to TRBJ1-2; 7 bases align to TRBD1. V dropped 1 base and J dropped 3; count of bases not matched to a gene: 2. The CDR3 totals 14 residues. Germline assignment: CDR1 LGHNA and CDR2 YSLEER. In nucleotides, the CDR3 is TGCGCCAGCAGCCAAGTACAGGGGTACTATGGCTACACCTTC. This sequence encodes CASSQVQGYYGYTF.

The V call is TRBV29-1, the J call TRBJ2-1; perhaps TRBD1 as D (7 bases). The CDR3 loop spans 14 amino acids. The V gene's germline CDR1 is SQVTM and CDR2 ANQGSEA. The ends were cut back, 0 bases at V and 8 bases at J, with 14 bases in the middle. The CDR3 loop is CSVEDGQGGDEQFF. The CDR3, as DNA: TGCAGCGTTGAAGATGGGCAGGGGGGCGATGAGCAGTTCTTC.

V and J are TRBV6-5 and TRBJ2-7; D is unclear. CDR3 length equals 14 residues. Germline lookup yields CDR1 MNHEY and CDR2 SVGAGI. V lost 5 bases, J lost 3 bases, and 14 bases lay in between. In DNA, the CDR3 is TGTGCCAGCAGTAAAGGACGGACGATCTACGAGCAGTACTTC. It encodes CASSKGRTIYEQYF.

The V call is TRBV5-8, the J call TRBJ2-1, with D possibly matching TRBD2 (6 bases). The germline V gene encodes CDR1 SGHTS and CDR2 YDEGEE. V shed 4 bases and J shed 6 bases, with 20 bases lying between them. This CDR3 region has 16 residues. As DNA, the CDR3 is TGTGCCAGCAGCCCCCGCGGCGGGGTAGGGACCAATGAGCAGTTCTTC. Translated: CASSPRGGVGTNEQFF.

The V call is TRBV10-3, the J call TRBJ1-2, with TRBD1 matching 7 bases. The germline V gene encodes CDR1 ENHRY and CDR2 SYGVKD. The trim removed 3 bases at V and 5 bases at J, leaving 3 bases unmatched. CDR3 size: 13 residues. The chain's CDR3 is CAISEQGLYGYTF. CDR3 nucleotide sequence: TGTGCCATCAGTGAACAGGGGCTTTATGGCTACACCTTC.

In this sample, this clonotype turned up many times. The CDR3 nucleotides are TGTGCCAGCAGCGCGAGGGACAGCGCTTCTGGGGCCAACGTCCTGACTTTC. Protein sequence: CASSARDSASGANVLTF. The rearrangement links TRBV9 to TRBJ2-6; 7 bases are a match to TRBD1. The germline V gene encodes CDR1 SGDLS and CDR2 YYNGEE. The CDR3 covers 17 residues. Unmatched junction bases numbered 7, after V lost 3 bases and J lost 1 base.

This clonotype was recorded a few times. The rearrangement uses TRBV20-1 and TRBJ2-7; a weak D match, TRBD1 (6 bases). The CDR3 extends over 16 amino acids. CDR1 and CDR2 (germline): DFQATT, SNEGSKA (reference sequence). Trimming removed 3 bases at V and 4 bases at J, with 22 bases between. The CDR3 sequence: CSASQSGALYLYEQYF. The CDR3 nucleotides are TGCAGTGCTAGTCAATCAGGGGCACTATATCTGTACGAGCAGTACTTC.